This T cell receptor beta chain was obtained from a study of T-cell reconstitution after alpha-beta-depleted transplantation in children. Unique molecular identifiers featured in how the TCRbeta library was prepared. TCRdb reanalysed the PCR reads using MiXCR and keeps one entry per CDR3 protein. The sample records 350,000 to 450,000 distinct CDR3 sequences, about 14% being singletons. Many counts were recorded for this clonotype. The germline gene is not matched at one end of the junction; a read error may be the cause. This sequence was found in a human donor who donated a stem cell graft to a child with Fanconi anemia. The specimen comprised PBMCs, sampled from the stem cell graft.

The CDR3 region is CASSFGDGYTF. The CDR3, as DNA: TGTGCCAGCAGTTTCGGAGATGGCTACACCTTC. The chain links TRBV5-1 to TRBJ1-2, with D unclear. CDR3 size: 11 residues. Looked up from germline, CDR1 is SGHRS and CDR2 is YFSETQ.